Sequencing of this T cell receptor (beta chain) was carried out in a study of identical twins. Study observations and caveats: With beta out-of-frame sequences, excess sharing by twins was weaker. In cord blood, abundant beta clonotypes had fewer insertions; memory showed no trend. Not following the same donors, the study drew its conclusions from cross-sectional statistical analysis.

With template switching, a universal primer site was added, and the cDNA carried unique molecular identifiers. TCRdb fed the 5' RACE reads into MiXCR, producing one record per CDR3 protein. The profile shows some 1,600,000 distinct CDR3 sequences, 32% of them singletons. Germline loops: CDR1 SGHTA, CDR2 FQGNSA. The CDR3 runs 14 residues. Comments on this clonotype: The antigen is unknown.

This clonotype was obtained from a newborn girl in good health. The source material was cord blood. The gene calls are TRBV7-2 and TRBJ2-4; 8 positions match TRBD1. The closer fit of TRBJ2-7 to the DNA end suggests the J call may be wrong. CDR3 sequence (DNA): TGTGCCAGCAGCCCTTTGGGACAGGTCCACGAGCAGTACTTC. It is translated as CASSPLGQVHEQYF.